A selection of T cell receptor beta chains follows, all from one sample in a study of cytomegalovirus exposure and HLA in healthy donors. Repertoires were generated with immunoSEQ multiplex PCR, while TCRdb's copy carries only in-frame clones and drops some. The data contain about 68,000 clones, 81% of them seen just once; the ten biggest clones take up approximately 6.2%. The sequenced sample was PBMCs. Receptor source: a human donor in good health. CDR3s leave out the opening cysteine and the closing phenylalanine or tryptophan. Fields, in order: D gene, J gene, V gene, CDR3 protein. D genes are given only for firm matches.

D: TRBD2
J: TRBJ2-5
V: TRBV7-2
CDR3: ASSSRLADKKETQY

D: TRBD1
J: TRBJ1-1
V: TRBV19
CDR3: ASSMTGPMNTEAF

D: TRBD1
J: TRBJ1-2
V: TRBV18
CDR3: ASSSDRGVDYGYT

D: TRBD1
J: TRBJ2-7
V: TRBV14
CDR3: ASSQEGQGGYEQY

D: NA
J: TRBJ2-7
V: TRBV11-3
CDR3: ASSLRGGSYEQY

D: NA
J: NA
V: TRBV6-1
CDR3: ASSEVGREQY

D: NA
J: TRBJ2-3
V: TRBV7-3
CDR3: ASSPWTSTDTQY

D: TRBD2
J: TRBJ2-7
V: TRBV19
CDR3: ASSISGTSLGEQY

D: NA
J: TRBJ2-7
V: TRBV4-3
CDR3: ASSQTKYEQY

D: TRBD2
J: TRBJ2-3
V: TRBV19
CDR3: ASSPSGGSLTDTQY

D: NA
J: TRBJ2-2
V: TRBV9
CDR3: ASSVVGGGAGELF

D: NA
J: TRBJ1-6
V: TRBV4-3
CDR3: ASSQDRGLEPRNNSPLH

D: TRBD1
J: TRBJ1-2
V: TRBV6-5
CDR3: ASSPRTGDYGYP

D: TRBD1
J: TRBJ2-7
V: TRBV27
CDR3: APGQGERGSYEQY

D: TRBD1
J: TRBJ2-2
V: TRBV7-2
CDR3: ASSLYAPGQGKLSGELF

D: NA
J: TRBJ1-5
V: TRBV27
CDR3: ASSFQGNQPQH

D: NA
J: TRBJ2-5
V: TRBV5-3
CDR3: ARSFQGGAQETQY

D: NA
J: TRBJ2-6
V: TRBV5-1
CDR3: ASAAGPSSGANVLT

D: TRBD1
J: TRBJ2-7
V: TRBV28
CDR3: ASSPGQGISYEQY

D: NA
J: TRBJ2-1
V: TRBV7-8
CDR3: ASREREYNEQF

D: NA
J: TRBJ2-5
V: TRBV9
CDR3: ASSLPSGGLYQETQY

D: NA
J: TRBJ1-2
V: TRBV14
CDR3: ASSRLQGDGYT

D: NA
J: TRBJ1-5
V: TRBV4-3
CDR3: ASSLDRTQPQH

D: TRBD2
J: TRBJ2-1
V: TRBV5-1
CDR3: ASSSGGASNNEQF

D: TRBD1
J: TRBJ2-7
V: TRBV27
CDR3: ASKGQAYEQY